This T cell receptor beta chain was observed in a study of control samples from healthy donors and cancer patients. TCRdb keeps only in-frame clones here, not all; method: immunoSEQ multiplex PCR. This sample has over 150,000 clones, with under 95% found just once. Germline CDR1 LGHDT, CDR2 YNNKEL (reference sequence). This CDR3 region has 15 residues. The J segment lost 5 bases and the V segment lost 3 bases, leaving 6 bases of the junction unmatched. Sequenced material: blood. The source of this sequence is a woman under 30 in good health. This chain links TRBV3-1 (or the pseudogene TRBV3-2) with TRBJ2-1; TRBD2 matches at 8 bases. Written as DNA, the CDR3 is TGTGCCAGCAGCCATACAGGACTAGCCCACAATGAGCAGTTCTTC. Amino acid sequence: CASSHTGLAHNEQFF.